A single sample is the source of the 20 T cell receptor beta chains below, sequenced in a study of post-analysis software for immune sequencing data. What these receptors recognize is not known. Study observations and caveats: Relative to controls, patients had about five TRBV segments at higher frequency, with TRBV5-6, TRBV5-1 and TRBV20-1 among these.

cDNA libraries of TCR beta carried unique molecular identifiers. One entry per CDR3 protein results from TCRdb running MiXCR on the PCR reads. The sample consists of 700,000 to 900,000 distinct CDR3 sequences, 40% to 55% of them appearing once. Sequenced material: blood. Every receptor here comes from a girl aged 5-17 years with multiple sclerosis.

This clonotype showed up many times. CDR3 nucleotides: TGTGCCAGCAGCTTAAAGGGGGGCACAGATACGCAGTATTTT. It encodes CASSLKGGTDTQYF. V usage is TRBV7-3 and J usage is TRBJ2-3; a possible D gene is TRBD1 (6 bases). The germline V and J ends were trimmed by 1 base and 1 base, with 6 bases remaining between them. The CDR3 length is 14 residues. The germline V gene has CDR1 SGHTA and CDR2 FQGTGA. The full variable domain, in which reference TRBV7-3 and TRBJ2-3 provide the parts outside the CDR3, is GAGVSQTPSNKVTEKGKYVELRCDPISGHTALYWYRQSLGQGPEFLIYFQGTGAADDSGLPNDRFFAVRPEGSVSTLKIQRTERGDSAVYLCASSLKGGTDTQYFGPGTRLTVL.

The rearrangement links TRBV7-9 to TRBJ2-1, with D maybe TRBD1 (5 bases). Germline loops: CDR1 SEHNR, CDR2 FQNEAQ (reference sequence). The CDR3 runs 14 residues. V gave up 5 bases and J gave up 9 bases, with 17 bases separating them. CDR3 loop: CASSPSLGLTEQFF. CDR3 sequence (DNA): TGTGCCAGCAGCCCTAGTTTGGGGCTGACTGAGCAGTTCTTC.

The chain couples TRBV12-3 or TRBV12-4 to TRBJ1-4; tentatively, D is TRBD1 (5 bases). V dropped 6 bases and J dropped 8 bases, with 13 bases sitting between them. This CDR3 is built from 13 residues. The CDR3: CASSPGLEEKLFF. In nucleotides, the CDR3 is TGTGCCAGCAGCCCAGGGTTAGAAGAAAAACTGTTTTTT.

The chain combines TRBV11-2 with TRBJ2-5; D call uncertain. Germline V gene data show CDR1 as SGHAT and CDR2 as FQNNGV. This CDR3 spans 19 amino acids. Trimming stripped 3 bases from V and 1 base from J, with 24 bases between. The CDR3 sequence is CASSFVEWSPKNFQETQYF. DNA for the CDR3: TGTGCCAGCAGCTTTGTAGAGTGGTCACCTAAGAATTTCCAAGAGACCCAGTACTTC.

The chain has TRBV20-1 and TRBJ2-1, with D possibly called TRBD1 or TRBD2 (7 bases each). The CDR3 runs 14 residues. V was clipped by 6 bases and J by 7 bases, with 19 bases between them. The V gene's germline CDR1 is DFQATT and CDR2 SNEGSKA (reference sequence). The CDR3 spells CSARGGGPLNEQFF. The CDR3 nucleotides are TGCAGTGCCAGGGGGGGAGGGCCTTTGAATGAGCAGTTCTTC.

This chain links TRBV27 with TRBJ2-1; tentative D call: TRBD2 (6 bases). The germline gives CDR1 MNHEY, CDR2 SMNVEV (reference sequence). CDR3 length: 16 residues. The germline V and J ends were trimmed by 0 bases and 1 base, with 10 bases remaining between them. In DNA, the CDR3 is TGTGCCAGCAGTTTATCGTCCGGGGGTTCCTACAATGAGCAGTTCTTC. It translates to CASSLSSGGSYNEQFF.

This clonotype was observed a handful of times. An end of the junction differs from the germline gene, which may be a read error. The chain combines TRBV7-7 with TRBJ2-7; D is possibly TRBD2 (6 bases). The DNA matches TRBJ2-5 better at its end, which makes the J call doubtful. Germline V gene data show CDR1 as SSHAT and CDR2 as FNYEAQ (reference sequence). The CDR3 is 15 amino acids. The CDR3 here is CASSPNFGGQETQYF. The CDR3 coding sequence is TGTGCTAGCAGCCCAAACTTCGGAGGGCAAGAGACCCAGTACTTC.

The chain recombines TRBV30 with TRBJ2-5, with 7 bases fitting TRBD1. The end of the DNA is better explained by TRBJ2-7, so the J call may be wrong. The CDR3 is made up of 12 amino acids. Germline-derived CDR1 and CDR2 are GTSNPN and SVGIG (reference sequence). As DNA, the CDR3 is TGTGCCTGGAGTGCCAGGGGGAACGAGCAGTACTTC. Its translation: CAWSARGNEQYF.

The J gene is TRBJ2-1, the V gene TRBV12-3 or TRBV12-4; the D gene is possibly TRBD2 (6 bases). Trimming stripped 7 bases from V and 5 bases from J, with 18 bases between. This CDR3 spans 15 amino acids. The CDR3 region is CASNPGSGVHNEQFF. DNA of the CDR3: TGTGCCAGCAACCCCGGGAGCGGTGTACACAATGAGCAGTTCTTC.

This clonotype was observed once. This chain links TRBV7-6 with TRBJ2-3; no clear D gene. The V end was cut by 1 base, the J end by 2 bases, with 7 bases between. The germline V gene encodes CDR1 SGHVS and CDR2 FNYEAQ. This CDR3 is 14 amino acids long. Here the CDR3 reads CASSLGSYTDTQYF. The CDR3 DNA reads TGTGCCAGCAGCTTAGGGTCTTACACAGATACGCAGTATTTT. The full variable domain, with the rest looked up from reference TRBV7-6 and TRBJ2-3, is GAGVSQSPRYKVTKRGQDVALRCDPISGHVSLYWYRQALGQGPEFLTYFNYEAQQDKSGLPNDRFSAERPEGSISTLTIQRTEQRDSAMYRCASSLGSYTDTQYFGPGTRLTVL.

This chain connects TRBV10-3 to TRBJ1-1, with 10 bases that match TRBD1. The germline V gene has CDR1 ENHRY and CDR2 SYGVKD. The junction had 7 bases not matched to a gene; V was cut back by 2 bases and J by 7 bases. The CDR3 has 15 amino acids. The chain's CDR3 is CAISERDRGRLEAFF. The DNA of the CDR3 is TGTGCCATCAGTGAGAGGGACAGGGGTCGACTTGAAGCTTTCTTT.

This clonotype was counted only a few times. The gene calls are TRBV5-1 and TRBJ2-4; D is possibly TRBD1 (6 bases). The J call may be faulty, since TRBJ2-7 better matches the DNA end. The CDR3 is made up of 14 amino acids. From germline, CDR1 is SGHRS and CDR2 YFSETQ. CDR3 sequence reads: CASSPAGTHYEQYF. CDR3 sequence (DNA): TGCGCCAGCAGCCCCGCCGGGACACACTACGAGCAGTACTTC.

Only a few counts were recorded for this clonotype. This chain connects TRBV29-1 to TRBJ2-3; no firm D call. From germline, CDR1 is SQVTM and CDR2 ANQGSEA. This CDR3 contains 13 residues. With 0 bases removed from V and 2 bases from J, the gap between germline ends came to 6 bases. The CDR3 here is CSVEDQATDTQYF. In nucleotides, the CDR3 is TGCAGCGTTGAAGACCAGGCCACAGATACGCAGTATTTT.

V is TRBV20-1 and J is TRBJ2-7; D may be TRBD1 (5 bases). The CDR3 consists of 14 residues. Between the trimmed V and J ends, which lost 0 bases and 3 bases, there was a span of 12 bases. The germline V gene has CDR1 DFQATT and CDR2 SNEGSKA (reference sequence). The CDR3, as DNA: TGCAGTGCTAGAGATTTGACAGTCCTCTACGAGCAGTACTTC. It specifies CSARDLTVLYEQYF.

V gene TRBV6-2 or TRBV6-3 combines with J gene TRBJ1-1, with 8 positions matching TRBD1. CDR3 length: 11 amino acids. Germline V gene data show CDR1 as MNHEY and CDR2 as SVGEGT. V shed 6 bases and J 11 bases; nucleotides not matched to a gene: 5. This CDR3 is CASRETGEAFF. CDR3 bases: TGTGCCAGCAGGGAGACAGGGGAGGCTTTCTTT.

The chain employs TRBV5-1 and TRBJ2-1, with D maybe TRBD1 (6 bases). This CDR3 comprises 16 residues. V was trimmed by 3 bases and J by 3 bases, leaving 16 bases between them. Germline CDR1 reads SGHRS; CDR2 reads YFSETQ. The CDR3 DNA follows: TGCGCCAGCAGCTCCGACAGGCGGGTTGTCTACAATGAGCAGTTCTTC. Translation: CASSSDRRVVYNEQFF.

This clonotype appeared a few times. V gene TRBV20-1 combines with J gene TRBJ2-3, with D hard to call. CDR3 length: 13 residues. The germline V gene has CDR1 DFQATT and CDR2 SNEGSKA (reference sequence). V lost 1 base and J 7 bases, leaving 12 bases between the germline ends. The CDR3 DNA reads TGCAGTGCTAGAGGTCAGGCCTCTCATACGCAGTATTTT. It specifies CSARGQASHTQYF.

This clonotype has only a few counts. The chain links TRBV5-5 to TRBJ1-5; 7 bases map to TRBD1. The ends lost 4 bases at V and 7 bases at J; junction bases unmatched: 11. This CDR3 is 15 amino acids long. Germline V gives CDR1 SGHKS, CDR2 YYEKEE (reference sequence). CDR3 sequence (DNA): TGTGCCAGCAGCCCCAGGGAGGGGGCGAGACAGCCCCAGCATTTT. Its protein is CASSPREGARQPQHF.

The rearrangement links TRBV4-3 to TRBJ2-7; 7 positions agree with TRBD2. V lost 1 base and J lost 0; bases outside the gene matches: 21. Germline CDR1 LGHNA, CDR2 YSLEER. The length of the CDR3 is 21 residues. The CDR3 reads CASSQVGRAKGNYLSSYEQYF. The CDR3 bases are TGCGCCAGCAGCCAAGTTGGGAGGGCAAAGGGGAACTACTTGAGCTCCTACGAGCAGTACTTC.

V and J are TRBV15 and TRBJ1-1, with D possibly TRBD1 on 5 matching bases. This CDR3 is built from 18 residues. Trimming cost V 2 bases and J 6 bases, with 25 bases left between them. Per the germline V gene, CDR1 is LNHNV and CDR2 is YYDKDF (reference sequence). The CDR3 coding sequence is TGTGCCACCAGCAGATCGCTATCACGGGGGATCGGTGTTTCTGAAGCTTTCTTT. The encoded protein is CATSRSLSRGIGVSEAFF.